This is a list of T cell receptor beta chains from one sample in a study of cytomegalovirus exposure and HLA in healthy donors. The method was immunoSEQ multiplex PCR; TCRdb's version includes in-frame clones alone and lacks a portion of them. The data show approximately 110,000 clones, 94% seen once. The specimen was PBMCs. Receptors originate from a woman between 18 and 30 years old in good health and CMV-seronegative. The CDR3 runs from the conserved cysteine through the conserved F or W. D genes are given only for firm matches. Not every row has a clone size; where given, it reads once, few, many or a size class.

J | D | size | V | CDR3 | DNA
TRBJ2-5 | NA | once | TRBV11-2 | CASSLVAEETQYF | TGTGCCAGCAGCTTAGTTGCGGAAGAGACCCAGTACTTC
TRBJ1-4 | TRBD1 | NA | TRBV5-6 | CASSSRRDRGRGNEKLFF | TGTGCCAGCAGCTCCAGACGGGACAGGGGGAGAGGTAATGAAAAACTGTTTTTT
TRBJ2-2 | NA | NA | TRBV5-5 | CASMGPNTGELFF | TGTGCCAGCATGGGCCCGAACACCGGGGAGCTGTTTTTT
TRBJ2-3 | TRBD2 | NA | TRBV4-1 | CASAVGTRADTQYF | TGCGCCAGCGCGGTGGGGACTAGGGCAGATACGCAGTATTTT
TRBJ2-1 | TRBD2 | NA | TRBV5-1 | CASSLGTSGGSEQFF | TGCGCCAGCAGCTTGGGGACTAGCGGTGGTTCTGAGCAGTTCTTC
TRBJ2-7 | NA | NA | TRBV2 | CASSGQVLAYEQYF | TGTGCCAGCAGTGGACAGGTTCTCGCCTACGAGCAGTACTTC
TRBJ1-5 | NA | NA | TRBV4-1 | CASSPTAYNQPQHF | TGCGCCAGCAGCCCTACTGCTTACAATCAGCCCCAGCATTTT
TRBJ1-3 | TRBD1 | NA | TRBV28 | CASRQGAGGRSGNTIYF | TGTGCCAGCAGACAAGGAGCAGGGGGCCGCTCTGGAAACACCATATATTTT
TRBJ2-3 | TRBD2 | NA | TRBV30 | CAWSPGLDRTDTQYF | TGTGCCTGGAGCCCGGGACTAGATCGTACAGATACGCAGTATTTT
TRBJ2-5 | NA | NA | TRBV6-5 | CASSYVGAETQYF | TGTGCCAGCAGTTACGTGGGGGCCGAGACCCAGTACTTC
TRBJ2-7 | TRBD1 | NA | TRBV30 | CAWSNRGQDEQYF | TGTGCCTGGAGTAACAGGGGGCAAGACGAGCAGTACTTC
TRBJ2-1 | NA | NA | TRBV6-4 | CASSEVASSYNEQFF | TGTGCCAGCAGTGAGGTAGCGAGCTCCTACAATGAGCAGTTCTTC
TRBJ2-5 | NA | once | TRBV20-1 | CSARYGTQYF | TGCAGTGCTAGATACGGGACCCAGTACTTC
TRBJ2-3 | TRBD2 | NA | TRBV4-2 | CASSHLAGLDTQYF | TGTGCCAGCAGCCACCTAGCGGGGTTAGATACGCAGTATTTT
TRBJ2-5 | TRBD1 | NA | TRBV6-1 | CASTSGTGVSETQYF | TGTGCCAGCACATCCGGGACAGGGGTTTCGGAGACCCAGTACTTC
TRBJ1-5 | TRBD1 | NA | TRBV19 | CASRLTGSFSQPQHF | TGTGCCAGTAGATTGACAGGGTCATTCAGTCAGCCCCAGCATTTT
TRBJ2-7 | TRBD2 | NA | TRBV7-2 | CASSLAPAGGYEQYF | TGTGCCAGCAGCTTAGCGCCGGCGGGGGGCTACGAGCAGTACTTC
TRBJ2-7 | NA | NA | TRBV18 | CASSPINTYEQYF | TGTGCCAGCTCACCGATAAACACCTACGAGCAGTACTTC
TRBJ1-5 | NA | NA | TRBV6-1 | CASSELFRGGQPQHF | TGTGCCAGCAGTGAATTATTCAGGGGTGGTCAGCCCCAGCATTTT
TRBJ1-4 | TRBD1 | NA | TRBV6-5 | CASRPRTGANEKLFF | TGTGCCAGCAGACCCCGGACAGGGGCAAATGAAAAACTGTTTTTT
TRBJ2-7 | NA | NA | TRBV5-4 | CASSWGPNYEQYF | TGTGCCAGCAGCTGGGGGCCCAACTACGAGCAGTACTTC
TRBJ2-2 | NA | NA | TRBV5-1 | CASSLEGTSPRELFF | TGCGCCAGCAGCTTGGAGGGGACTTCACCCAGGGAGCTGTTTTTT
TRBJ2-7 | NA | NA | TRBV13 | CASSFPSGDSPYEQYF | TGTGCCAGCAGTTTTCCTTCGGGGGACAGTCCCTACGAGCAGTACTTC
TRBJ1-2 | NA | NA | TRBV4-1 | CASSQDLGYGYTF | TGCGCCAGCAGCCAAGATCTCGGCTATGGCTACACCTTC
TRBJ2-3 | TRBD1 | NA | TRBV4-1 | CASSHPPTGGEERDTQYF | TGCGCCAGCAGCCACCCTCCGACAGGGGGCGAGGAGAGAGATACGCAGTATTTT